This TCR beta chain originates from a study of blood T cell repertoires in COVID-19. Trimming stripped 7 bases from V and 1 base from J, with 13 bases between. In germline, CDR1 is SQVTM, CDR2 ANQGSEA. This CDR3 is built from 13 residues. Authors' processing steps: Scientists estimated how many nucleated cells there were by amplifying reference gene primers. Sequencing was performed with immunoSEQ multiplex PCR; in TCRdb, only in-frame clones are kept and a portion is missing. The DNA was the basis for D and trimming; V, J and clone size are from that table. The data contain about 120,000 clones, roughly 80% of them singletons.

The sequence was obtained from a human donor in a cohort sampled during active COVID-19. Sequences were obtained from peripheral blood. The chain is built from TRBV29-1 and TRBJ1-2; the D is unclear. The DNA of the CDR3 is TGCAGCGCACAAGCTCGGGTTAACTATGGCTACACCTTC. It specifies CSAQARVNYGYTF.